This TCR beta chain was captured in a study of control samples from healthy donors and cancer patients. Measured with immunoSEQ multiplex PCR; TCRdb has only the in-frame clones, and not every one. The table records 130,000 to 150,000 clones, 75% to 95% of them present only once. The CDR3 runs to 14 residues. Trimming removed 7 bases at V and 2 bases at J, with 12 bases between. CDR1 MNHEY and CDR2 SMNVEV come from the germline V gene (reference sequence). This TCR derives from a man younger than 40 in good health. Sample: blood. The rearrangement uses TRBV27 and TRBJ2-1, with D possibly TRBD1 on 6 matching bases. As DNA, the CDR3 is TGTGCCAGCACCCTACAGGGCGCCTACAATGAGCAGTTCTTC. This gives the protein CASTLQGAYNEQFF.